This T cell receptor beta chain is drawn from a study of monozygotic twins with cystic fibrosis (TCRdb year 2021). For context, the study as a whole: Around 3.1 micrograms of fragmented DNA went through roughly 15 PCR cycles to produce barcoded libraries. To gauge how much genetics shapes V and J gene usage, the researchers compared TCR beta repertoires both within and across 16 monozygotic twin pairs who have cystic fibrosis. On the day of blood sampling, twins were ranked among approximately 990 cohort participants for weight-for-height and for FEVPerc (FEV1 disease centile). The cohort comprised ten female and six male twin pairs aged roughly 2.0 to 36.4 years, median roughly 9 years, mostly children and adolescents. Data for three of the twin pairs had been reported earlier in a different context.

Results and caveats for the whole study, not just this receptor: Only a small cohort was studied, and no association of shared CDR3 numbers with age, concordance or disease severity was found. Simpson clonality was found to be generally low (median approximately 0.009), suggesting a naive-dominated repertoire, although higher clonality was observed in the most severely affected patients. V gene usage was most similar to the co-twin for 13 of 16 pairs, and J usage for 8 of 16 pairs, suggesting genetic constraints. Monozygotic CF twin pairs shared significantly more nucleotide-identical clonotypes within each pair than unrelated CF individuals shared with one another (P = 0.000026, Mann-Whitney).

TCR beta CDR3 regions were amplified by multiplex PCR with the immunoSEQ immune profiling system according to the manufacturer's instructions. An Illumina NextSeq system was used for sequencing. Under the source paper's analysis protocol: Sequence data were processed on the immunoSEQ Analyzer platform, and clonality was calculated as the square root of Simpson's index of productive rearrangements. Similarity in V and J usage was measured by Jensen-Shannon distance, and OLGA was used to compute CDR3 generation probabilities. The researchers looked up shared CDR3 sequences in the immuneACCESS database (August 2020) and in VDJdb (December 2020). Here the immuneACCESS table is served through TCRdb, limited to in-frame sequences with V and J called. Missing clones are a known gap in these copies; in checked studies unresolved V genes cover under half, and the rest lacks a known reason. V and J calls and clone size follow that table, whereas D and trimming were derived from the DNA. The table for this sample lists over 30,000 clones; under 70% of them were counted only once. Around 0.78% of the sample is taken by the ten largest.

CDR1 and CDR2 were assigned from the germline V gene (reference sequence) as DFQATT and SNEGSKA. The cysteine opens and the phenylalanine closes a CDR3 of 11 amino acids. The read is trimmed to its CDR3 DNA, 33 bases read in frame from base 1. The junction shows trimming of 6 bases on V and 4 bases on J, plus 7 bases between the germline ends. Note on this clone: No antigen is known for it. Per-nucleotide qualities are absent, and no much larger clonotype sits a single base away.

The twin pairs came from the European Cystic Fibrosis Twin and Sibling Study Cohort, which recruited patients from over a hundred CF clinics across 14 European countries. Both zygosity and CFTR genotype were checked in-house, and zygosity was tested with multiplex PCR across nine short tandem repeat loci. Peripheral blood was sampled from each twin, and clinical parameters were recorded on the day of blood sampling. Phenol/chloroform extraction was used to isolate genomic DNA from peripheral blood cells, and the DNA was then kept in TE buffer at 4 degrees C. The sequence joins TRBV20-1 to TRBJ2-1; the D region is possibly TRBD1 or TRBD2, each matching across 5 bases. Sequencing was done on a sample of blood. This receptor was obtained from a girl aged 10-17 years with cystic fibrosis. The encoded CDR3 is CSAGEYNEQFF. The DNA sequence reads TGCAGTGCGGGGGAGTACAATGAGCAGTTCTTC.